This passage covers 5 T cell receptor beta chains from one sample sequenced in a study of OX40 agonist ivuxolimab in advanced cancers. TCRdb's table, derived via immunoSEQ multiplex PCR, lists solely in-frame clones and lacks some. The profile shows around 60,000 clones, 82% of them singletons. Sequences were derived from CD4+ or CD8+ T cells sorted from blood, sampled in a trial of the OX40 agonist ivuxolimab. The receptor set was obtained from an adult with an advanced solid tumor such as melanoma, head and neck, liver or kidney cancer.

The genes are TRBV18 and TRBJ1-1, with 8 bases that match TRBD1. The CDR3 spans 14 residues. The germline CDR1 and CDR2 sequences are KGHSH and LQKENI. Trimming removed 6 bases from V and 4 bases from J; junction bases left unmatched: 7. In DNA form, the CDR3 reads TGTGCCAGCTCTTTGGACAGGGTGGGCACTGAAGCTTTCTTT. Translation gives CASSLDRVGTEAFF.

The genes are TRBV9 and TRBJ1-3; D gene uncertain. In germline, CDR1 is SGDLS, CDR2 YYNGEE. V was trimmed by 2 bases and J by 4 bases, leaving 10 bases between them. CDR3 length equals 14 residues. The CDR3 spells CASSVKVDGNTIYF. CDR3 DNA: TGTGCCAGCAGCGTCAAGGTAGACGGAAACACCATATATTTT.

The J gene is TRBJ1-1, the V gene TRBV7-6; TRBD1 is a possible D gene (5 bases). CDR3 length: 13 amino acids. V was trimmed by 7 bases and J by 8 bases, leaving 17 bases between them. From germline, CDR1 is SGHVS and CDR2 FNYEAQ. CDR3 loop: CASTNRRGAEAFF. The CDR3, as DNA: TGTGCCAGCACCAACCGGAGGGGTGCAGAAGCTTTCTTT.

The V gene is TRBV18, the J gene TRBJ2-5; 8 bases agree with TRBD2. With 2 bases clipped from V and 3 bases from J, the junction kept 5 bases outside the gene matches. The CDR3 runs to 15 residues. In germline, CDR1 is KGHSH, CDR2 LQKENI. The CDR3 here is CASSPRSGGKETQYF. The CDR3 DNA follows: TGTGCCAGCTCACCAAGGAGCGGGGGCAAAGAGACCCAGTACTTC.

The chain carries TRBV5-5 and TRBJ1-4; 8 bases agree with TRBD1. The junction had 7 bases not matched to a gene; V was cut back by 4 bases and J by 5 bases. The CDR3 length is 15 residues. Germline CDR1 reads SGHKS; CDR2 reads YYEKEE (reference sequence). As DNA, the CDR3 is TGTGCCAGCAGCCCGCAGGGGGCCCCAAATGAAAAACTGTTTTTT. It encodes CASSPQGAPNEKLFF.